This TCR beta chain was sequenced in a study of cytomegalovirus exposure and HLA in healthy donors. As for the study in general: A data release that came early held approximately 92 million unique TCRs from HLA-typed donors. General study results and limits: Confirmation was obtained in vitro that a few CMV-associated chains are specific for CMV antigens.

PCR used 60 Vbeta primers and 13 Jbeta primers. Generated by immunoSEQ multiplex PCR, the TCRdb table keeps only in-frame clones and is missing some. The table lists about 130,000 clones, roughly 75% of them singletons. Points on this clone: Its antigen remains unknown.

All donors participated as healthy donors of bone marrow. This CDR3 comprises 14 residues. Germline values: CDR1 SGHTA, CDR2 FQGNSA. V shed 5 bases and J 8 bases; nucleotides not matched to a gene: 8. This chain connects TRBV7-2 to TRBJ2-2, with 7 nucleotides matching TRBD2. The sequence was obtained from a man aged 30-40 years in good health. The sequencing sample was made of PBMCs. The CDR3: CASSARTSGGELFF. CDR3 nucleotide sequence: TGTGCCAGCAGCGCCAGGACTAGTGGAGGGGAGCTGTTTTTT. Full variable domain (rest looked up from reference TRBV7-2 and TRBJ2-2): GAGVSQSPSNKVTEKGKDVELRCDPISGHTALYWYRQSLGQGLEFLIYFQGNSAPDKSGLPSDRFSAERTGGSVSTLTIQRTQQEDSAVYLCASSARTSGGELFFGEGSRLTVL.